The clone carrying this TCR beta chain was observed at least ten times. Its target is not known. Any patient presenting with uncontrolled infection, other autoimmune disease, pregnancy or lactation was left out. Together with thyroid ultrasound, orbital computed tomography, serum thyroxine and TRAb, clinical symptoms were used for diagnoses. TCR beta CDR3 regions were amplified from RNA. RT-PCR in the first round (using the HTBI primer set) targeted the TCR CDR3. One entry per CDR3 protein results from TCRdb running MiXCR on the multiplex PCR reads. The sample lists approximately 640,000 distinct CDR3 sequences, roughly 46% seen once, with about 7.7% in the top ten. The data were obtained in a study of T cells in Graves' hyperthyroidism and ophthalmopathy. Broader study findings: Before onset, by a median of around six months, the model predicted ophthalmopathy. Blood also held most thyroid clonotypes expanded beyond 0.001.

The sequence came from an adult man with Graves' disease, either hyperthyroidism or ophthalmopathy (not recorded which). Sequenced input: peripheral blood or thyroid tissue (not recorded which).

The CDR3 loop reads CAISARQDQETQYF. CDR3 DNA sequence: TGTGCCATCAGTGCGCGGCAGGACCAAGAGACCCAGTACTTC. The chain couples TRBV10-3 to TRBJ2-5; D gene ambiguous. Germline V gene sequence: CDR1 ENHRY, CDR2 SYGVKD. Trimming took 4 bases from V and 0 from J, leaving 9 bases between them. This CDR3 spans 14 amino acids.